This record looks at one TCR beta chain sequence and its context. Its antigen is as yet unknown. The method was immunoSEQ multiplex PCR; TCRdb's version includes in-frame clones alone and lacks a portion of them. The sample lists around 300,000 clones; 80% to 90% were seen once. V was clipped by 0 bases and J by 5 bases, with 15 bases between them. This CDR3 has 15 amino acids. The germline V gene encodes CDR1 SGDLS and CDR2 YYNGEE. These data come from a study of Ad26.COV2.S vaccination and SARS-CoV-2 variants. On the study more broadly: The vaccine Ad26.COV2.S was put into the muscle once, or twice with 56 days between.

General study findings and limits: It was vaccine recipients, not placebo recipients, who had the higher spike-specific TCR breadth. TCR breadth and depth analyses may have underestimated total T cell responses.

As for treatment: 19 received Ad26.COV2.S at low or high dose, single or two shots; about 5 received placebo; per-sample allocation not given. Specimens were obtained on day 63 following the first vaccine or placebo injection. The sequencing used peripheral blood, collected in a trial of Ad26.COV2.S vaccine versus placebo. The rearrangement joins TRBV9 to TRBJ2-7; a weak D match, TRBD1 (5 bases). The receptor comes from a person aged 18-65 years who received the Ad26.COV2.S COVID-19 vaccine or a placebo. In nucleotides, the CDR3 is TGTGCCAGCAGCGTAGGCGGTACAGGAACCCACGAGCAGTACTTC. Protein: CASSVGGTGTHEQYF.